The present entry profiles one TCR beta chain with its context. Its antigen specificity is not known. The input lacks base qualities; no much larger clone sits a single base away. This sample is part of a study of blood T cell repertoires in COVID-19 (dated by TCRdb to the early 2020s). At the level of the whole study: Samples from collaborators originated in the United States, Italy and Spain and spanned both the acute and convalescent phases of COVID-19. The prospective study material was composed of cDNA or gDNA derived from T cells, B-cell-depleted T cells, or PBMCs. Deeply sampled blood TCRbeta repertoires from subjects exposed to, actively infected with, or recovered from COVID-19 were included in the dataset. The repertoires were released in a freely available public database intended as a resource for research on the immune response to SARS-CoV-2. The samples were drawn from two sources: the first 160 participants of the ongoing ImmuneRACE study, and approximately 1,300 subjects contributed by 6 global collaborators. The sample metadata nearly always contained a de-identified subject ID, COVID-19 status, age in years and sex. Where HLA class I and class II types were available, the types were taken from metadata supplied by the sample provider, not from assay-based typing. Study-wide findings and limitations: The amount of clinical and demographic metadata varied by source and participant and was provided uncurated.

The collaborating institutions used their own protocols to collect whole blood in K2EDTA tubes. Collaborator samples were shipped for TCRbeta analysis as frozen whole blood, isolated PBMCs, or DNA extracted from either sample type. The germline V gene specifies SNHLY as CDR1 and FYNNEI as CDR2. Compared with germline, V lacks 6 bases and J lacks 5 bases; bases without a gene match: 11. From cysteine to phenylalanine, the CDR3 is 16 amino acids long. The only DNA kept is the CDR3, 48 bases in frame from the first base. TCRbeta CDR3 regions were amplified from genomic DNA using the immunoSEQ Assay, a bias-controlled multiplex PCR. Regarding the original processing steps: The number of nucleated cells in each sample was estimated by amplification of reference gene primers within the assay. Sequence reads were collapsed and filtered to measure the absolute abundance of every unique TCRbeta CDR3 rearrangement. For each sample, productive Simpson clonality was calculated by taking the square root of Simpson's diversity index across productive rearrangements. TCRdb holds this immuneACCESS table with in-frame rearrangements only. Some clones are missing; in checked studies, unresolved V genes explain under half, and the rest has no known cause. The V and J calls and clone size were taken over from that table, and D and trimming were inferred from the DNA. This sample has roughly 230,000 clones in its table, and around four fifths of those were observed once. Clones ranked in the top ten supply around 8.9% of the sample.

The sample comprised peripheral blood. The origin of this receptor is a man aged 35 to 55 with active or convalescent COVID-19. The rearranged segments are TRBV2 and TRBJ2-5; TRBD2 agrees with 11 junctional bases. The DNA sequence is TGTGCCAGCAGCGACTTACTAGCGGGAGACCGTGAGACCCAGTACTTC. Its translation is CASSDLLAGDRETQYF.